This T cell receptor (beta chain) is drawn from a study of blood T cells in healthy people across ages. CDR1 and CDR2 from the germline V gene are SEHNR and FQNEAQ (reference sequence). Unmatched junction bases numbered 15, after V lost 5 bases and J lost 0 bases. The length of the CDR3 is 19 residues. The second PCR ran roughly 7 to 11 cycles with a sample-barcoded 5' primer and J-beta primers. A single record per CDR3 protein comes from TCRdb applying MiXCR to the 5' RACE reads. The sample records hundreds of thousands of distinct CDR3 sequences, 40% to 50% being singletons. This rearrangement joins TRBV7-9 to TRBJ2-1; 8 nucleotides agree with TRBD2. This receptor was taken from a man aged 60 to 69 in good health. The sample consisted of blood. In DNA form, the CDR3 reads TGTGCCAGCAGCCCCCGCACGTCGGCGGGGGGCCACTCCTACAATGAGCAGTTCTTC. This codes for CASSPRTSAGGHSYNEQFF. Looking up the rest from reference TRBV7-9 and TRBJ2-1 gives the full variable domain: DTGVSQNPRHKITKRGQNVTFRCDPISEHNRLYWYRQTLGQGPEFLTYFQNEAQLEKSRLLSDRFSAERPKGSFSTLEIQRTEQGDSAMYLCASSPRTSAGGHSYNEQFFGPGTRLTVL.